This T cell receptor beta chain derives from a study of T-cell reconstitution after alpha-beta-depleted transplantation in children. This clonotype showed up just once. One junction end does not reproduce the germline sequence, and a read error may be involved. Germline-derived CDR1 and CDR2 are SGHDN and FVKESK. The CDR3 has 17 amino acids. This sample's TCRbeta library carried unique molecular identifier barcodes. In TCRdb, the PCR reads were re-called with MiXCR into one record per CDR3 protein. Among about 900,000 distinct CDR3 sequences listed, less than 30% were seen once. This sequence was found in a boy less than two years old who had a stem cell transplant for SCID, so the T cells may come from the graft donor. The V call is TRBV14, the J call TRBJ2-1; possible D gene TRBD2, 6 bases. The sequencing used PBMCs, mostly from graft donor cells, collected 360 days after TCRalphabeta/CD19-depleted stem cell transplant. For the CDR3, the DNA is TGTGCCAGCAGCCAAGATACTGCAATAGCGGATCACAATGAGCGGTTCTTC. Its protein product is CASSQDTAIADHNERFF.